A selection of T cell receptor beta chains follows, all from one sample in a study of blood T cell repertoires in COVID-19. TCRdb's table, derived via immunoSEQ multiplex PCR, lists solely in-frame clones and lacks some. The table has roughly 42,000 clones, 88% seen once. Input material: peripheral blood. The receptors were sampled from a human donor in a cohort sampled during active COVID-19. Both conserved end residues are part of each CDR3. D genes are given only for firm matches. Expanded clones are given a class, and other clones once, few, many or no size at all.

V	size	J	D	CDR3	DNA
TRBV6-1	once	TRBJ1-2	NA	CASSEGPSEDGYTF	TGTGCCAGCAGTGAAGGGCCTTCCGAGGATGGCTACACCTTC
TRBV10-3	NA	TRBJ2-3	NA	CAISEFRDLITDTQYF	TGTGCCATCAGTGAGTTCCGGGACTTAATCACAGATACGCAGTATTTT
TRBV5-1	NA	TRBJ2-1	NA	CASSHTPGVRGGNEQFF	TGCGCCAGCAGCCATACCCCCGGGGTAAGGGGAGGCAATGAGCAGTTCTTC
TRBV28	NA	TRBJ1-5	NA	CASTSGGRGFGQPQHF	TGTGCCAGCACCTCGGGGGGCAGGGGATTTGGGCAGCCCCAGCATTTT
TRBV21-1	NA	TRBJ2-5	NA	CASSKLSIVEKTRAGAQETQYF	TGTGCCAGCAGCAAATTGAGTATCGTCGAAAAAACCAGAGCGGGCGCCCAAGAGACCCAGTACTTC
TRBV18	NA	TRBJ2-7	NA	CASSPGHSLYEQYF	TGTGCCAGCTCACCGGGACACTCCCTTTACGAGCAGTACTTC
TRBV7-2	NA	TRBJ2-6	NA	CASSLNPVQSGANVLTF	TGTGCCAGCAGCTTAAATCCAGTCCAGTCTGGGGCCAACGTCCTGACTTTC
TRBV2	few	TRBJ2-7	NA	CASSEASTSFNYEQYF	TGTGCCAGCAGTGAAGCCTCAACTAGCTTTAACTACGAGCAGTACTTC
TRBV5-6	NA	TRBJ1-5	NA	CASSVESQPQHF	TGTGCCAGCAGCGTGGAGAGTCAGCCCCAGCATTTT
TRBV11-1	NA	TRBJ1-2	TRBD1	CASSLSGTGHYGYTF	TGTGCCAGCAGCTTATCCGGGACAGGGCACTATGGCTACACCTTC
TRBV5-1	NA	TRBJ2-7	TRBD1	CASSVQPGQGLDEQYF	TGCGCCAGCAGCGTGCAACCGGGACAGGGACTTGACGAGCAGTACTTC
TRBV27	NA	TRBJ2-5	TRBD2	CASSPRTSGGETQYF	TGTGCCAGCAGTCCCCGGACTAGCGGGGGAGAGACCCAGTACTTC
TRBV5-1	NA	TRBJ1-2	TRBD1	CASSHGQGVSNYGYTF	TGCGCCAGCAGCCACGGACAGGGGGTCTCAAACTATGGCTACACCTTC
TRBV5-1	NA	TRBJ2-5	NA	CASSLVPGLSQETQYF	TGCGCCAGCAGCTTGGTTCCGGGACTGAGTCAAGAGACCCAGTACTTC
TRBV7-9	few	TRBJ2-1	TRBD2	CASRSSGGAYNEQFF	TGTGCCAGCAGGTCTAGCGGGGGGGCATACAATGAGCAGTTCTTC
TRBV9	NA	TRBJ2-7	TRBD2	CASSVGSREGPSDEQYF	TGTGCCAGCAGCGTAGGGTCAAGGGAGGGGCCCTCGGACGAGCAGTACTTC
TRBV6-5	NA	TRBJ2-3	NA	CASTERPSYTQYF	TGTGCCAGCACCGAGAGGCCGAGCTATACGCAGTATTTT
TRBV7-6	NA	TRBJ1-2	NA	CASSPDSFSGYTF	TGTGCCAGCAGTCCGGACAGCTTCAGTGGCTACACCTTC
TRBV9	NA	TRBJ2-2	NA	CASRGGATGELFF	TGTGCCAGCAGGGGCGGGGCCACCGGGGAGCTGTTTTTT
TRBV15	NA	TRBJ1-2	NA	CATSRGATGSYGYTF	TGTGCCACCAGCAGAGGGGCCACAGGGAGTTATGGCTACACCTTC
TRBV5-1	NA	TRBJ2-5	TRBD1	CASALPTGSQETQYF	TGCGCCAGCGCCCTTCCGACAGGGTCCCAAGAGACCCAGTACTTC
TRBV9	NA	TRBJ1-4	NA	CASSVGIRRAANEKLFF	TGTGCCAGCAGCGTAGGAATCCGCAGGGCTGCTAATGAAAAACTGTTTTTT
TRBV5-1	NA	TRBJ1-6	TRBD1	CASSLQGSETPLHF	TGCGCCAGCAGCTTACAGGGGTCGGAGACACCCCTCCACTTT
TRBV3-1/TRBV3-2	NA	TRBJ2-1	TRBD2	CASSQGLAANNEQFF	TGTGCCAGCAGCCAAGGACTAGCGGCAAACAATGAGCAGTTCTTC
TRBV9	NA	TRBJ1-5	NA	CASSPGGAPHYAQHF	TGTGCCAGCAGCCCGGGGGGGGCTCCGCATTACGCCCAGCATTTT
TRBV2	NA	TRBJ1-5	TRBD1	CASSPGGQGINQPQHF	TGTGCCAGCAGTCCAGGGGGACAGGGGATCAATCAGCCCCAGCATTTT
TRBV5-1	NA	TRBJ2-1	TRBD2	CASSLLAGNTYNEQFF	TGCGCCAGCAGCTTACTAGCGGGAAATACCTACAATGAGCAGTTCTTC
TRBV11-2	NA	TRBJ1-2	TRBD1	CASSKGGWTGDDYRGYTF	TGTGCCAGCAGCAAGGGGGGATGGACAGGGGACGACTATCGGGGCTACACCTTC
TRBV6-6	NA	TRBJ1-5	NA	CASSPRQAVNQPQHF	TGTGCCAGCAGTCCCAGACAGGCTGTGAATCAGCCCCAGCATTTT
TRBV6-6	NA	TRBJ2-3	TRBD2	CASKGLAGVADTQYF	TGTGCCAGCAAGGGACTAGCGGGAGTGGCAGATACGCAGTATTTT
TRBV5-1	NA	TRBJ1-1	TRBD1	CASSSRTGTMNTEAFF	TGCGCCAGCAGCTCTCGGACAGGAACAATGAACACTGAAGCTTTCTTT
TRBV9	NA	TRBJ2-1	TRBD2	CASSAGGLNNEQFF	TGTGCCAGCAGCGCGGGAGGGTTAAACAATGAGCAGTTCTTC
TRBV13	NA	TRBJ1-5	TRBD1	CASSLGGQGAGQPQHF	TGTGCCAGCAGCTTAGGAGGACAGGGGGCAGGGCAGCCCCAGCATTTT
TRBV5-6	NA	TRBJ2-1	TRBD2	CASSSRRLAGGYNEQFF	TGCGCCAGCAGCTCCCGGAGACTAGCGGGAGGGTACAATGAGCAGTTCTTC
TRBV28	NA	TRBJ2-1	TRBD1	CASSTSGTGPVF	TGTGCCAGCAGTACCTCCGGGACAGGGCCCGTCTTC
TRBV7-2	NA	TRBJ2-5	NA	CASSRTSLQTQYF	TGTGCCAGCAGCCGAACTAGTTTGCAGACCCAGTACTTC
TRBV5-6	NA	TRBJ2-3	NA	CASSRPGSLAPDTQYF	TGTGCCAGCAGCAGACCGGGATCTCTTGCCCCAGATACGCAGTATTTT
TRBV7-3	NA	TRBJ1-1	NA	CASSLTGGTEAFF	TGTGCCAGCAGCTTAACAGGGGGCACTGAAGCTTTCTTT
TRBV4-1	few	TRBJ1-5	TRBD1	CASREELTGGNQPQHF	TGCGCCAGCAGAGAGGAACTGACAGGGGGCAATCAGCCCCAGCATTTT
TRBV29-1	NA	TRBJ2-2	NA	CSVDLREMNTGELFF	TGCAGCGTTGATCTAAGGGAGATGAACACCGGGGAGCTGTTTTTT